The 24 T cell receptor beta chains in this list originate from one sample, sequenced in a study of blood T cell repertoires in COVID-19. Clones were sequenced by immunoSEQ multiplex PCR, and TCRdb holds only the in-frame ones, with some missing. The table lists 150,000 to 200,000 clones, around 86% of them singletons. Sequenced sample: peripheral blood. The source of these receptors is a woman over 75 in a cohort sampled during active or convalescent COVID-19.

The V call is TRBV7-2, the J call TRBJ2-1; 8 bases fit TRBD2. Germline CDR1 is SGHTA and CDR2 is FQGNSA. After removal of 0 bases from V and 12 bases from J, the junction contained 4 bases not matched to a gene. This CDR3 spans 13 amino acids. In DNA form, the CDR3 reads TGTGCCAGCAGCTTAGCGCGGGGGGAGGGGCAGTTCTTC. Translated: CASSLARGEGQFF. The whole variable domain, filled in from reference TRBV7-2 and TRBJ2-1, reads GAGVSQSPSNKVTEKGKDVELRCDPISGHTALYWYRQSLGQGLEFLIYFQGNSAPDKSGLPSDRFSAERTGGSVSTLTIQRTQQEDSAVYLCASSLARGEGQFFGPGTRLTVL.

This sequence joins TRBV5-4 and TRBJ2-2; 10 bases line up with TRBD2. J gave up 2 bases and V 4 bases, and 8 bases lay outside the gene matches. Germline assignment: CDR1 SGHNT and CDR2 YYREEE (reference sequence). The length of the CDR3 is 17 residues. The CDR3 reads CASSPLAGATNTGELFF. The DNA of the CDR3 is TGTGCCAGCAGCCCTCTAGCGGGAGCCACCAACACCGGGGAGCTGTTTTTT.

The rearrangement uses TRBV3-1 (or the pseudogene TRBV3-2) and TRBJ1-6, with D unclear. V lost 1 base, J lost 9 bases, and 16 bases lay in between. This CDR3 has 16 amino acids. Germline V gene lookup returns CDR1 LGHDT and CDR2 YNNKEL (reference sequence). The CDR3 protein is CASSQGRSSVGSPLHF. The CDR3 bases are TGTGCCAGCAGCCAAGGTAGGAGCAGCGTGGGTTCACCCCTCCACTTT.

The genes are TRBV9 and TRBJ2-1, with TRBD2 matching over 8 bases. Germline assignment: CDR1 SGDLS and CDR2 YYNGEE. V gave up 0 bases and J gave up 7 bases; unmatched junction bases: 6. The CDR3 is made up of 15 amino acids. In DNA form, the CDR3 reads TGTGCCAGCAGCGTAGGAACTACGGGAGGGAATGAGCAGTTCTTC. Protein product: CASSVGTTGGNEQFF.

DNA of the CDR3: TGTGCCAGCAGCTTCCGGGACAGGGGTAATGAGCAGTTCTTC. This sequence encodes CASSFRDRGNEQFF. The rearrangement uses TRBV13 and TRBJ2-1; 10 bases are shared with TRBD1. Trimming took 3 bases from V and 7 from J; bases not matched to a gene: 3. This CDR3 has 14 residues. From germline, CDR1 is PRHDT and CDR2 FYEKMQ (reference sequence).

This clone was seen just once. The V gene is TRBV15, the J gene TRBJ2-1, with TRBD2 identical over 7 bases. V was clipped by 5 bases and J by 0 bases; unmatched bases: 10. Looked up from germline, CDR1 is LNHNV and CDR2 is YYDKDF (reference sequence). The CDR3 runs to 17 residues. The CDR3 region has the DNA TGTGCCACCAGCTTACAGGCTAGCGGAATCTCCTACAATGAGCAGTTCTTC. As protein: CATSLQASGISYNEQFF.

The genes are TRBV5-1 and TRBJ2-5; possibly TRBD1 for D (6 bases). Germline assignment: CDR1 SGHRS and CDR2 YFSETQ. The CDR3 totals 15 residues. The V and J ends lost 4 bases and 0 bases respectively, with 13 bases between them. CDR3 bases: TGCGCCAGCAGCACAGGACAGACGTACCAAGAGACCCAGTACTTC. Translated: CASSTGQTYQETQYF.

The chain is built from TRBV5-5 and TRBJ1-2, with a possible D match to TRBD1 (5 bases). The CDR3 length is 12 residues. The V and J ends lost 4 bases and 7 bases respectively, with 11 bases between them. In germline, CDR1 is SGHKS, CDR2 YYEKEE (reference sequence). The DNA for the CDR3 is TGTGCCAGCAGCCTCCCTAGGGGTGGCTACACCTTC. Translating gives CASSLPRGGYTF.

The chain has TRBV28 and TRBJ2-2, with 12 positions matching TRBD2. Trimming took 5 bases from V and 6 from J; bases not matched to a gene: 7. The CDR3 runs to 16 residues. The germline V gene has CDR1 MDHEN and CDR2 SYDVKM. CDR3 DNA: TGTGCCAGCAGTCAACTACTAGCGGGGGGACCCGGGGAGCTGTTTTTT. The encoded protein is CASSQLLAGGPGELFF. Variable domain in full (rest from reference TRBV28 and TRBJ2-2): DVKVTQSSRYLVKRTGEKVFLECVQDMDHENMFWYRQDPGLGLRLIYFSYDVKMKEKGDIPEGYSVSREKKERFSLILESASTNQTSMYLCASSQLLAGGPGELFFGEGSRLTVL.

The V and J genes are TRBV3-1 (or the pseudogene TRBV3-2) and TRBJ2-3; the D gene is possibly TRBD2 (6 bases). Germline V gene data show CDR1 as LGHDT and CDR2 as YNNKEL (reference sequence). With 4 bases removed from V and 3 bases from J, the gap between germline ends came to 14 bases. The CDR3 covers 15 residues. The CDR3 spells CASSPDGGNTDTQYF. The DNA of the CDR3 is TGTGCCAGCAGCCCGGACGGGGGTAATACAGATACGCAGTATTTT.

J is TRBJ2-7 and V is TRBV21-1; TRBD2, the D gene given by the table, was not confirmed from the DNA. TRBV21-1 is labeled a pseudogene. This CDR3 spans 16 amino acids. The CDR3 coding sequence is TGTGCCAGCAGCAAAGATAGTACTAGCGGGAGTTACGAGCAGTACGTC. As protein: CASSKDSTSGSYEQYV.

This clone was seen a single time. CDR3: CASSLGQDSGYTF. The CDR3 bases are TGTGCCAGCTCACTGGGACAGGATAGTGGCTACACCTTC. This rearrangement joins TRBV18 to TRBJ1-2; 8 nucleotides align to TRBD1. Trimming cost V 4 bases and J 7 bases; bases outside gene matches: 5. This CDR3 has 13 residues. The germline V gene encodes CDR1 KGHSH and CDR2 LQKENI.

The CDR3 here is CASSLRQGVGNEQFF. The DNA for the CDR3 is TGCGCCAGCAGCTTGAGGCAGGGGGTGGGCAATGAGCAGTTCTTC. J is TRBJ2-1 and V is TRBV5-1; 7 nucleotides match TRBD1. There are 15 residues in the CDR3. Germline CDR1 and CDR2: SGHRS and YFSETQ. Trimming at V came to 1 base and at J to 6 bases, leaving 7 bases not matched to a gene.

The chain carries TRBV6-5 and TRBJ2-1, with D unclear. Trimming removed 3 bases at V and 4 bases at J, with 16 bases between. CDR3 length equals 16 residues. Germline CDR1 and CDR2: MNHEY and SVGAGI. The CDR3 region has the DNA TGTGCCAGCAGTTATTCATACCCAACAGCTTACAATGAGCAGTTCTTC. Its protein is CASSYSYPTAYNEQFF.

The chain has TRBV6-6 and TRBJ2-7, with 7 positions matching TRBD1. The germline V gene encodes CDR1 MNHNY and CDR2 SVGAGI (reference sequence). This CDR3 region has 16 residues. V lost 5 bases, J lost 0 bases, and 10 bases stayed unmatched. The CDR3 DNA reads TGTGCCAGCAGTCCTACTCCTGGGACAGCCTCCTACGAGCAGTACTTC. Amino acids: CASSPTPGTASYEQYF.

Comments on this clone: Mismatch with germline at one junction end may stem from a read error. The V gene is TRBV10-2, the J gene TRBJ2-1, with 9 bases identical to TRBD2. The germline CDR1 and CDR2 sequences are WSHSY and SAAADI. There are 15 residues in the CDR3. The CDR3 protein is CASSTPSGVRNGQFF. CDR3 bases: TGCGCCAGCTCAACCCCTAGCGGGGTTCGGAATGGGCAGTTCTTC.

V gene TRBV5-1 combines with J gene TRBJ2-3; D unclear. The CDR3 runs 13 residues. The germline V gene has CDR1 SGHRS and CDR2 YFSETQ. Deletions cut 6 bases from V and 0 bases from J, with 8 bases between. CDR3 sequence (DNA): TGCGCCAGCACCCGCGGAAGCACAGATACGCAGTATTTT. Translating gives CASTRGSTDTQYF.

The V gene is TRBV30, the J gene TRBJ2-7, with D possibly being TRBD1 (5 bases). Germline values: CDR1 GTSNPN, CDR2 SVGIG (reference sequence). CDR3 size: 13 residues. V dropped 4 bases and J dropped 1 base, with 11 bases sitting between them. Written as DNA, the CDR3 is TGTGCCTGGACCCCCGACAGTTCCTACGAGCAGTACTTC. Its translation: CAWTPDSSYEQYF.

This chain joins TRBV3-1 (or the pseudogene TRBV3-2) and TRBJ2-4, with D possibly being TRBD1 (5 bases). Trimming pared 5 bases from V and 0 bases from J, leaving 11 bases between. The CDR3 extends over 15 amino acids. Per germline, CDR1 LGHDT and CDR2 YNNKEL (reference sequence). CDR3 in DNA: TGTGCCAGCAGCACCCGACAGATAGCCAAAAACATTCAGTACTTC. Translation: CASSTRQIAKNIQYF.

V gene TRBV11-3 combines with J gene TRBJ2-6; a possible D gene is TRBD1 (5 bases). The V gene's germline CDR1 is SGHNT and CDR2 YENEEA. V dropped 1 base and J dropped 3 bases, with 19 bases sitting between them. The CDR3 runs to 19 residues. Written as DNA, the CDR3 is TGTGCCAGCAGCTTAGGAGGTTCAGGGTCGCAGGTTGGGGCCAACGTCCTGACTTTC. It specifies CASSLGGSGSQVGANVLTF.

The table lists this clone with a few counts. The chain carries TRBV11-2 and TRBJ1-1; weak D call: TRBD1 (5 bases). The CDR3 length is 15 residues. The germline gives CDR1 SGHAT, CDR2 FQNNGV. The V end lost 3 bases, the J end lost 4 bases, and 15 bases lay between the germline ends. CDR3 region: CASSFPAGGGTEAFF. The CDR3, as DNA: TGTGCCAGCAGCTTCCCAGCGGGGGGAGGCACTGAAGCTTTCTTT.

This chain connects TRBV24-1 to TRBJ1-2, with D perhaps matching TRBD1 (5 bases). Trimming removed 8 bases from V and 6 bases from J, with 18 bases in between. The CDR3 consists of 14 residues. Germline V gene lookup returns CDR1 KGHDR and CDR2 SFDVKD. CDR3 DNA: TGTGCCACCAAAGGGGCGAGAGATCGAGATGGCTACACCTTC. Translating gives CATKGARDRDGYTF.

V gene TRBV10-3 combines with J gene TRBJ1-1; D might be TRBD1 (5 bases). V was pared by 11 bases and J by 1 base, with 14 bases between. Germline-derived CDR1 and CDR2 are ENHRY and SYGVKD. The CDR3 spans 13 residues. CDR3 residues: CASQAGPNTEAFF. DNA of the CDR3: TGTGCCTCTCAGGCAGGGCCGAACACTGAAGCTTTCTTT.

The V and J genes are TRBV24-1 and TRBJ2-4, with D tentatively TRBD2 (5 bases). Germline V gives CDR1 KGHDR, CDR2 SFDVKD. The CDR3 is 16 residues long. The V gene lost 3 bases and the J gene lost 1 base, with 12 bases spanning the gap. This chain's CDR3 is CATSDNPPGAKNIQYF. The CDR3 nucleotides read TGTGCCACCAGTGATAACCCTCCGGGGGCCAAAAACATTCAGTACTTC.